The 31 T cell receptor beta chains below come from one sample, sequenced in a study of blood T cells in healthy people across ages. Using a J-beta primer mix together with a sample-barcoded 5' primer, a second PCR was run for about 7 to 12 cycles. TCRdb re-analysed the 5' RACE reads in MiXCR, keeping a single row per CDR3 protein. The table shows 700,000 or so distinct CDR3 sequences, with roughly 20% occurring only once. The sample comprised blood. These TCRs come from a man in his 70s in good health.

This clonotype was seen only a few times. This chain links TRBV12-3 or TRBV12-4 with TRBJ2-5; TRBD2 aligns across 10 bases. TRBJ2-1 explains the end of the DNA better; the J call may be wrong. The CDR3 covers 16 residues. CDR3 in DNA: TGTGCCAGCAGTTTTCCCGGACTAGCGGAAGTCAATGAGCAGTTCTTC. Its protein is CASSFPGLAEVNEQFF.

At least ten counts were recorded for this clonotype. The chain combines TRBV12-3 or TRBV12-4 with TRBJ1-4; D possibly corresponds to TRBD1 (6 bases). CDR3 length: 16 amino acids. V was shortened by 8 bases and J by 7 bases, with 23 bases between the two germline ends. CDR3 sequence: CASSYQGWTVIEKLFF. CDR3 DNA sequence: TGTGCCAGCTCCTATCAGGGGTGGACAGTTATTGAAAAACTGTTTTTT.

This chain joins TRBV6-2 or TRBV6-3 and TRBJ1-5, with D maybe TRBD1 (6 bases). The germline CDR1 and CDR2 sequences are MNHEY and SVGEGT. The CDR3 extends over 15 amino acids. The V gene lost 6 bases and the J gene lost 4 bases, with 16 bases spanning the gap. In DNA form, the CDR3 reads TGTGCCAGCAGGAGGGGGTTCGAGGGGAATCAGCCCCAGCATTTT. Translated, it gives CASRRGFEGNQPQHF.

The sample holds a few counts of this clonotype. The CDR3 loop is CAWSLPEQPWSGELFF. CDR3 DNA sequence: TGTGCCTGGAGTCTGCCCGAACAGCCTTGGTCCGGGGAGCTGTTTTTT. The chain couples TRBV30 to TRBJ2-2; D gene ambiguous. Germline lookup yields CDR1 GTSNPN and CDR2 SVGIG (reference sequence). This CDR3 has 16 residues. With 2 bases removed from V and 6 bases from J, the gap between germline ends came to 19 bases.

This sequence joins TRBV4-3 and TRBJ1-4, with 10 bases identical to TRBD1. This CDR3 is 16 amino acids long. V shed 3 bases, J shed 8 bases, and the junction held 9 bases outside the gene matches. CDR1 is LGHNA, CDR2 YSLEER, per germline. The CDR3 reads CASSHGTGAVGEKLFF. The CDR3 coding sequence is TGCGCCAGCAGCCACGGGACAGGGGCGGTTGGCGAAAAACTGTTTTTT.

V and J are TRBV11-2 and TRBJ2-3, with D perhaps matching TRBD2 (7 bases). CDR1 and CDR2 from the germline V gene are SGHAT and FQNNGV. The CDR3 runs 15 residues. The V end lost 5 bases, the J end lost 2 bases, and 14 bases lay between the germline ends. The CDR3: CASSPHRGATDTQYF. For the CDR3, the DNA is TGTGCCAGCAGCCCCCATCGGGGGGCCACAGATACGCAGTATTTT.

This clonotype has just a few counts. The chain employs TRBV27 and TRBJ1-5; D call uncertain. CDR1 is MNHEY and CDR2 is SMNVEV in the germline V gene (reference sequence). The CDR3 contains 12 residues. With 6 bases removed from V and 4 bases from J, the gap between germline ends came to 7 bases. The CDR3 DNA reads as TGTGCCAGCAGGAACCGAAATCAGCCCCAGCATTTT. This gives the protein CASRNRNQPQHF.

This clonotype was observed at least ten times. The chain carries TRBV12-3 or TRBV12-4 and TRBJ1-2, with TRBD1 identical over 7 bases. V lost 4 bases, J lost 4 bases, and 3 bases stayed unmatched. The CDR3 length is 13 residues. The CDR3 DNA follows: TGTGCCAGCAGTTCGACAGGGATCTATGGCTACACCTTC. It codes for CASSSTGIYGYTF.

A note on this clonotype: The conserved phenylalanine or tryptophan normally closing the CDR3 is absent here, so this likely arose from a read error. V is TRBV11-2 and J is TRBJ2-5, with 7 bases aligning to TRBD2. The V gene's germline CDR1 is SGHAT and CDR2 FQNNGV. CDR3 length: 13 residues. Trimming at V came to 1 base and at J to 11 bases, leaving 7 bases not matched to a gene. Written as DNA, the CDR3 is TGTGCCAGCAGCTTAGCCCCAGCGCGGGAGCAGTACGTC. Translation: CASSLAPAREQYV.

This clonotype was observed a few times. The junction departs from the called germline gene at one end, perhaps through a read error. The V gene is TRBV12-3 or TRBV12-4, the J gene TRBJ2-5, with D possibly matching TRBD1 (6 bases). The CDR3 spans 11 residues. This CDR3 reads CASSLTGPMNF. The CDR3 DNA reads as TGTGCCAGCAGTTTGACAGGCCCCATGAACTTC.

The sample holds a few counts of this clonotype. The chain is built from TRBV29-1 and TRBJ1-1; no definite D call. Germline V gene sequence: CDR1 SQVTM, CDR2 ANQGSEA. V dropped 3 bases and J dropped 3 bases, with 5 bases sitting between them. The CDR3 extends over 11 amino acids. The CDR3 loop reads CSVDAYTEAFF. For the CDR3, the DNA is TGCAGCGTTGATGCGTACACTGAAGCTTTCTTT.

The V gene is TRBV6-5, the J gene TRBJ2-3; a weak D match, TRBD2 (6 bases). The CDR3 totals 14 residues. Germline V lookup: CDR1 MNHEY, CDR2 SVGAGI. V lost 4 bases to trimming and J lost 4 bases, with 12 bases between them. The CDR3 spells CASSLTSVPDTQYF. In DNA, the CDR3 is TGTGCCAGCAGTTTGACTAGTGTCCCAGATACGCAGTATTTT.

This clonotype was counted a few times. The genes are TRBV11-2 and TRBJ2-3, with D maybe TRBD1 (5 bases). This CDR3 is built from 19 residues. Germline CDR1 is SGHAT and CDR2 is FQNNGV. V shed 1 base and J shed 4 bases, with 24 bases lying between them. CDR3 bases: TGTGCCAGCAGCTTAGCTCCCAGAGTTCGTCAGGGTCTCTCAGATACGCAGTATTTT. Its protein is CASSLAPRVRQGLSDTQYF.

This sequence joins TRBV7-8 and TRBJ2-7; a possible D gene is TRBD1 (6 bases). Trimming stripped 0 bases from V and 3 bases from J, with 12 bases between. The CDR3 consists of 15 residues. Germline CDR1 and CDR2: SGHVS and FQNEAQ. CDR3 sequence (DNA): TGTGCCAGCAGCTTAGCTCCAGGGGAAATCTACGAGCAGTACTTC. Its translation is CASSLAPGEIYEQYF.

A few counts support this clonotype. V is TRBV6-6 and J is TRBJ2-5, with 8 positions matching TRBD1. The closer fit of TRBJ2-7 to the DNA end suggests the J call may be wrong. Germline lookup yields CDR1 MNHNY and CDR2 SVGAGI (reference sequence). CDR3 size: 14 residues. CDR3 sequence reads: CASSYLLGQDEQYF. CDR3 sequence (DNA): TGTGCCAGCAGTTACCTTTTGGGACAGGACGAGCAGTACTTC.

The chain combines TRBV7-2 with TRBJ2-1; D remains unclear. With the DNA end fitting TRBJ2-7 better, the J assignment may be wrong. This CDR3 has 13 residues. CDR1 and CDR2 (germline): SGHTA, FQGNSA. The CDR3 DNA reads TGTGCCAGCAGCCCGCACCCGTCCTACGAGCAGTACTTC. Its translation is CASSPHPSYEQYF.

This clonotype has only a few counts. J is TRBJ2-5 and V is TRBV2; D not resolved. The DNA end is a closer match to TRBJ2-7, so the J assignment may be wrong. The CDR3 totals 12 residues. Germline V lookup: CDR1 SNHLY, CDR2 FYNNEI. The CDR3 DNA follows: TGTGCCAGCAGGCCCATAGGATACGAGCAGTACTTC. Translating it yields CASRPIGYEQYF.

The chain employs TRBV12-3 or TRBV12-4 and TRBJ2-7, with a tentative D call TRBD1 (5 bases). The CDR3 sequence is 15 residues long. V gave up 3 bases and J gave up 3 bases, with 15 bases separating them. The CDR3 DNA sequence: TGTGCCAGCAGTTTTATTAGGGGAAAAATCTACGAGCAGTACTTC. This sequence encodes CASSFIRGKIYEQYF.

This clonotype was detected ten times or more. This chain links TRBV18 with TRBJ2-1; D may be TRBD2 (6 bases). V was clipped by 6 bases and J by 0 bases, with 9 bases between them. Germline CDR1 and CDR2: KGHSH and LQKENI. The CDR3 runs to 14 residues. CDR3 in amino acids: CASSAGSSYNEQFF. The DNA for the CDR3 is TGTGCCAGCTCGGCGGGGAGCTCCTACAATGAGCAGTTCTTC.

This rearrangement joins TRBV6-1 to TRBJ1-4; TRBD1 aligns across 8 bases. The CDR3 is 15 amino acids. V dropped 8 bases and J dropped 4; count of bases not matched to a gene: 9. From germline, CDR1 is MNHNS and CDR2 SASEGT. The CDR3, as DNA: TGTGCCAGCGCGTTTTGGACAGGGAGTAATGAAAAACTGTTTTTT. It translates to CASAFWTGSNEKLFF.

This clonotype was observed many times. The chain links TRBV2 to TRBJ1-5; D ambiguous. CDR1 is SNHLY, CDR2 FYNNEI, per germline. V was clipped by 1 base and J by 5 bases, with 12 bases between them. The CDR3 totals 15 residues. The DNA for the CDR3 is TGTGCCAGCAGTGAAGGAAGGCGGGGTGATCAGCCCCAGCATTTT. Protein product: CASSEGRRGDQPQHF.

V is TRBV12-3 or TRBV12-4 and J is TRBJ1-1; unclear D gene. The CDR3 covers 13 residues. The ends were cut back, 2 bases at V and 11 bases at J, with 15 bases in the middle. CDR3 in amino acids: CASSLSLTLAAFF. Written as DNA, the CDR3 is TGTGCCAGCAGTTTATCCTTAACTCTCGCCGCTTTCTTT.

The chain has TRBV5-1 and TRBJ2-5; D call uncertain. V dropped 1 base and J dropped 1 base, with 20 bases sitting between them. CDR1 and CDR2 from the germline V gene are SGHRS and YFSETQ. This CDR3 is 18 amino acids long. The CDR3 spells CASSLSTLVGRTQETQYF. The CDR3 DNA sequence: TGCGCCAGCAGCTTGAGTACGCTAGTTGGGCGGACCCAAGAGACCCAGTACTTC.

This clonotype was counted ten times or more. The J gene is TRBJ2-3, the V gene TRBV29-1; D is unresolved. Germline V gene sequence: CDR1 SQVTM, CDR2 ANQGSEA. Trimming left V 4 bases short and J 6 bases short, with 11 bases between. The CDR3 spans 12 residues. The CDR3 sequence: CSVVGWGDTQYF. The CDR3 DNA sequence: TGCAGCGTTGTAGGTTGGGGTGATACGCAGTATTTT.

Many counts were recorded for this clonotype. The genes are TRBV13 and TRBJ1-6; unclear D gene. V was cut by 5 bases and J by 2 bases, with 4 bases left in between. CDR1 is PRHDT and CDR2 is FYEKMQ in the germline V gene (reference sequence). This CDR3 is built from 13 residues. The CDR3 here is CASSAAYNSPLHF. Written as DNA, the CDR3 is TGTGCCAGCAGCGCAGCCTATAATTCACCCCTCCACTTT.

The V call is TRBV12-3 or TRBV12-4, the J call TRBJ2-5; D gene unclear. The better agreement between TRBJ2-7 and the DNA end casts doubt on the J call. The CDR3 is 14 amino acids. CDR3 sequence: CASADGLRVYEQYF. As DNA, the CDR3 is TGTGCCAGCGCGGACGGGTTAAGAGTCTACGAGCAGTACTTC.

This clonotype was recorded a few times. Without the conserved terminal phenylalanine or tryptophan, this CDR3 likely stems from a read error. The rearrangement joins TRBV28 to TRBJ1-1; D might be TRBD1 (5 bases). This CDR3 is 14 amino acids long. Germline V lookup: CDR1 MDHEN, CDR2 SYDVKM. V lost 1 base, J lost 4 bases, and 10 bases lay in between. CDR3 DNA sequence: TGTGCCAGCAGTTTATCTGGGGCGGTCACTGAAGCTTTCCTT. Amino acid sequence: CASSLSGAVTEAFL.

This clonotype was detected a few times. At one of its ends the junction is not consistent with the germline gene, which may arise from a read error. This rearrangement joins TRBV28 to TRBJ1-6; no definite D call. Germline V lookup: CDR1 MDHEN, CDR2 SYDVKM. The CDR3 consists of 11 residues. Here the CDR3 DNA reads TGTGCCAGCAGTTCCTCTAGACATCTCTCCTTT. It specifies CASSSSRHLSF.

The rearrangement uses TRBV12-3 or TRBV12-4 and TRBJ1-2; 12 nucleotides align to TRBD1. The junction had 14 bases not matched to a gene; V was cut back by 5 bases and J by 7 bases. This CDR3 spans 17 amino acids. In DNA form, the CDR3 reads TGTGCCAGCAGTCTCCGGGACAGGGGGCGCGAGTTGGTTGGCTACACCTTC. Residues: CASSLRDRGRELVGYTF.

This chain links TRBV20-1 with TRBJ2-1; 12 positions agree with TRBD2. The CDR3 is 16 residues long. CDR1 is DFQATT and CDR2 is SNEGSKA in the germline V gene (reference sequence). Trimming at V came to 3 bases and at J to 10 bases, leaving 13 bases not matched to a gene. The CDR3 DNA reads TGCAGTGCTAGTCCTTCCTATGGACTAGCGGGGAAAGAGCAGTTCTTC. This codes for CSASPSYGLAGKEQFF.

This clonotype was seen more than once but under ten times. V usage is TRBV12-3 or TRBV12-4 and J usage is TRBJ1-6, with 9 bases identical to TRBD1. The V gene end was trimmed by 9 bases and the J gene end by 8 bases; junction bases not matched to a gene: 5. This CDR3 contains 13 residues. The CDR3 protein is CASRTGDHSPLHF. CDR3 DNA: TGTGCCAGTAGGACAGGGGATCATTCACCCCTCCACTTT.